This passage covers 17 T cell receptor beta chains from one sample sequenced in a study of a mutant IDH1 vaccine in newly diagnosed glioma. Time point: week 23, last vaccination. What each vaccine dose contained was 300 ug of mutant IDH1 20-mer peptide, accompanied by topical imiquimod. These receptors have no known antigen. Produced via immunoSEQ multiplex PCR; TCRdb's table is partial and in-frame only. Seen here are around 76,000 clones, approximately 85% observed once, and the top ten hold around 0.77%. The sequences come from PBMCs, collected from a glioma patient whose treatment included an IDH1 peptide vaccine. These receptors all come from a woman in her forties or fifties with glioma.

The chain uses TRBV5-1 and TRBJ1-6; 7 bases are a match to TRBD1. Germline-derived CDR1 and CDR2 are SGHRS and YFSETQ. J gave up 8 bases and V 5 bases, and 7 bases lay outside the gene matches. This CDR3 spans 14 amino acids. Here the CDR3 reads CASRAGQGDSPLHF. In DNA form, the CDR3 reads TGCGCCAGCAGGGCGGGGCAGGGGGATTCACCCCTCCACTTT. Combining the CDR3 with reference TRBV5-1 and TRBJ1-6 gives the whole variable domain KAGVTQTPRYLIKTRGQQVTLSCSPISGHRSVSWYQQTPGQGLQFLFEYFSETQRNKGNFPGRFSGRQFSNSRSEMNVSTLELGDSALYLCASRAGQGDSPLHFGNGTRLTVT.

V usage is TRBV1 and J usage is TRBJ2-3; no check of the table's D call, TRBD2, against the DNA was made. TRBV1 is shown as a pseudogene. The CDR3 length is 14 residues. CDR3 amino acids: CTGEGRVRADTQYF. DNA of the CDR3: TGCACCGGGGAGGGGAGAGTGAGGGCAGATACGCAGTATTTT.

This chain joins TRBV5-1 and TRBJ2-2; no clear D. This CDR3 region has 15 residues. The germline V gene encodes CDR1 SGHRS and CDR2 YFSETQ. V was cut by 4 bases and J by 0 bases, with 10 bases left in between. The CDR3 nucleotides read TGCGCCAGCAGCGGGCGGTCCACGAACACCGGGGAGCTGTTTTTT. This gives the protein CASSGRSTNTGELFF.

This chain's CDR3 is CASSPGYSFEQYF. The CDR3 DNA follows: TGTGCCAGTAGTCCCGGGTATAGTTTCGAGCAGTACTTC. The chain joins TRBV19 to TRBJ2-5; no firm D call. The last part of the DNA fits TRBJ2-7 better; the J call may be wrong. The CDR3 spans 13 residues. CDR1 and CDR2 from the germline V gene are LNHDA and SQIVND (reference sequence).

The V gene is TRBV28, the J gene TRBJ2-3; either TRBD1 or TRBD2 may supply D (5 bases each). Germline CDR1 and CDR2: MDHEN and SYDVKM. This CDR3 has 15 amino acids. Trimming left V 5 bases short and J 1 base short, with 13 bases between. CDR3 region: CASSTGEGRTDTQYF. Written as DNA, the CDR3 is TGTGCCAGCAGTACCGGTGAGGGGCGCACAGATACGCAGTATTTT. Supplemented by reference TRBV28 and TRBJ2-3, the full variable domain reads DVKVTQSSRYLVKRTGEKVFLECVQDMDHENMFWYRQDPGLGLRLIYFSYDVKMKEKGDIPEGYSVSREKKERFSLILESASTNQTSMYLCASSTGEGRTDTQYFGPGTRLTVL.

This chain connects TRBV5-1 to TRBJ2-7; 8 bases match TRBD1. With V trimmed by 4 bases and J by 5 bases, 8 bases remained unmatched. Germline V gene data show CDR1 as SGHRS and CDR2 as YFSETQ. This CDR3 has 14 residues. CDR3: CASSGATGADEQYF. CDR3 in DNA: TGCGCCAGCAGCGGGGCGACAGGGGCGGACGAGCAGTACTTC.

This clone came up a few times. The genes are TRBV29-1 and TRBJ1-5; D remains unclear. The germline CDR1 and CDR2 sequences are SQVTM and ANQGSEA. This CDR3 is 13 amino acids long. The germline V and J ends were trimmed by 5 bases and 0 bases, with 8 bases remaining between them. CDR3 sequence: CSVTENSNQPQHF. CDR3 nucleotides: TGCAGCGTTACAGAAAATAGCAATCAGCCCCAGCATTTT.

The V gene is TRBV7-2, the J gene TRBJ2-3; 7 bases agree with TRBD2. Losses at the gene ends were 2 bases for V and 3 bases for J; bases not matched to a gene: 5. The CDR3 sequence is 15 residues long. Germline CDR1 SGHTA, CDR2 FQGNSA. The CDR3 here is CASSLLASGTDTQYF. In DNA, the CDR3 is TGTGCCAGCAGCTTATTAGCTAGCGGTACAGATACGCAGTATTTT.

The chain uses TRBV9 and TRBJ2-6, with TRBD2 as a possible D gene (5 bases). V lost 3 bases and J 4 bases, leaving 8 bases between the germline ends. Germline assignment: CDR1 SGDLS and CDR2 YYNGEE. This CDR3 is built from 14 residues. CDR3: CASSGERGANVLTF. The CDR3 bases are TGTGCCAGCAGCGGGGAGAGAGGGGCCAACGTCCTGACTTTC.

This chain links TRBV7-2 with TRBJ1-4; D is unclear. Germline CDR1 reads SGHTA; CDR2 reads FQGNSA. Trimming left V 2 bases short and J 8 bases short, with 15 bases between. This CDR3 region has 15 residues. The CDR3 here is CASSLIGRSREKLFF. DNA of the CDR3: TGTGCCAGCAGCTTAATAGGGCGGAGTCGGGAAAAACTGTTTTTT.

The V and J genes are TRBV15 and TRBJ2-5, with 10 bases identical to TRBD1. The closer fit of TRBJ2-7 to the DNA end suggests the J call may be wrong. The germline V gene has CDR1 LNHNV and CDR2 YYDKDF (reference sequence). The CDR3 runs to 15 residues. CDR3 residues: CATSIPGTGVYEQYF. In nucleotides, the CDR3 is TGTGCCACCAGCATTCCCGGGACAGGGGTGTACGAGCAGTACTTC.

The chain couples TRBV19 to TRBJ2-3, with 8 nucleotides matching TRBD2. Germline lookup yields CDR1 LNHDA and CDR2 SQIVND (reference sequence). Trimming took 5 bases from V and 9 from J; bases not matched to a gene: 4. The CDR3 has 12 amino acids. CDR3 amino acids: CASSETSDTQYF. CDR3 DNA: TGTGCCAGTAGTGAGACTAGCGACACGCAGTATTTT.

This clone was counted a single time. CDR3 nucleotides: TGTGCCAGCAGCTTTGGGGGACAGTCCTACGAGCAGTACTTC. Translating it yields CASSFGGQSYEQYF. This rearrangement joins TRBV5-5 to TRBJ2-7; the match to TRBD1 covers 7 bases. Germline V CDR1 and CDR2: SGHKS, YYEKEE (reference sequence). There are 14 residues in the CDR3. V lost 2 bases to trimming and J lost 1 base; unmatched junction nucleotides: 3.

The J gene is TRBJ2-5, the V gene TRBV7-9; D is perhaps TRBD2 (6 bases). With 8 bases removed from V and 2 bases from J, the gap between germline ends came to 9 bases. In germline, CDR1 is SEHNR, CDR2 FQNEAQ (reference sequence). This CDR3 contains 12 residues. The CDR3 region has the DNA TGTGCCAGCTTGGGGGGACAAGAGACCCAGTACTTC. It yields the protein CASLGGQETQYF. The full variable domain, its missing parts supplied by reference TRBV7-9 and TRBJ2-5, is DTGVSQNPRHKITKRGQNVTFRCDPISEHNRLYWYRQTLGQGPEFLTYFQNEAQLEKSRLLSDRFSAERPKGSFSTLEIQRTEQGDSAMYLCASLGGQETQYFGPGTRLLVL.

This sequence joins TRBV7-6 and TRBJ2-5; 11 bases line up with TRBD2. With 5 bases clipped from V and 1 base from J, the junction kept 6 bases outside the gene matches. The CDR3 is 16 residues long. CDR1 SGHVS and CDR2 FNYEAQ come from the germline V gene. Here the CDR3 reads CASSIGLAGFQETQYF. CDR3 nucleotide sequence: TGTGCCAGCAGCATTGGACTAGCGGGCTTCCAAGAGACCCAGTACTTC.

This sequence joins TRBV7-3 and TRBJ2-2; perhaps TRBD2 as D (5 bases). Trimming removed 2 bases from V and 6 bases from J, with 16 bases in between. Germline V CDR1 and CDR2: SGHTA, FQGTGA. The CDR3 is made up of 16 amino acids. The CDR3 coding sequence is TGTGCCAGCAGCTTAGCCTTAGGGAGACCCGCCGGGGAGCTGTTTTTT. The encoded protein is CASSLALGRPAGELFF.

The rearrangement links TRBV29-1 to TRBJ1-1; D is possibly TRBD1 (5 bases). Trimming removed 7 bases from V and 4 bases from J, with 13 bases in between. CDR3 length: 12 amino acids. Germline loops: CDR1 SQVTM, CDR2 ANQGSEA. In DNA, the CDR3 is TGCAGCGGAGGGGAGTTCGGCACTGAAGCTTTCTTT. Translated, it gives CSGGEFGTEAFF.